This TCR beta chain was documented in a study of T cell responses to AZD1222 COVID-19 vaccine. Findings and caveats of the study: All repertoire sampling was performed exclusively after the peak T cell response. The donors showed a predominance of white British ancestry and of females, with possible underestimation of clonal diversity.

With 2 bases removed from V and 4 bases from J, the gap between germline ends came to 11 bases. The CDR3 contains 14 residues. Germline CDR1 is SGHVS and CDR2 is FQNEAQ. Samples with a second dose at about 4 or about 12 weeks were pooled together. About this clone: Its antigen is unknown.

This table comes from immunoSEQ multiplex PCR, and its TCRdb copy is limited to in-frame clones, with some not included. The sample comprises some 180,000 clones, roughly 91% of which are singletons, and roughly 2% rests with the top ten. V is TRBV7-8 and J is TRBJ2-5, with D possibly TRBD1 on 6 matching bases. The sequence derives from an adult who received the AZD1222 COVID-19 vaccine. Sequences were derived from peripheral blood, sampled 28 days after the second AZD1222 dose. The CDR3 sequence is CASSLLPGVETQYF. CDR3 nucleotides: TGTGCCAGCAGCTTACTCCCAGGGGTAGAGACCCAGTACTTC.